This T cell receptor beta chain came from a study of cytomegalovirus exposure and HLA in healthy donors. Assay used: immunoSEQ multiplex PCR; TCRdb lists only in-frame clones, some missing. The sample has under 300,000 clones, about 86% seen once. Sequenced input: PBMCs. This clonotype was obtained from a woman aged 18-29 years in good health and CMV-seronegative.

CDR3 sequence: CASSEQLAGATDTQYF. CDR3 coding DNA: TGTGCCAGCAGTGAACAACTAGCGGGAGCAACAGATACGCAGTATTTT. The rearrangement links TRBV6-1 to TRBJ2-3; 11 nucleotides align to TRBD2. Germline CDR1 reads MNHNS; CDR2 reads SASEGT. This CDR3 spans 16 amino acids. After removal of 2 bases from V and 3 bases from J, the junction contained 4 bases not matched to a gene.